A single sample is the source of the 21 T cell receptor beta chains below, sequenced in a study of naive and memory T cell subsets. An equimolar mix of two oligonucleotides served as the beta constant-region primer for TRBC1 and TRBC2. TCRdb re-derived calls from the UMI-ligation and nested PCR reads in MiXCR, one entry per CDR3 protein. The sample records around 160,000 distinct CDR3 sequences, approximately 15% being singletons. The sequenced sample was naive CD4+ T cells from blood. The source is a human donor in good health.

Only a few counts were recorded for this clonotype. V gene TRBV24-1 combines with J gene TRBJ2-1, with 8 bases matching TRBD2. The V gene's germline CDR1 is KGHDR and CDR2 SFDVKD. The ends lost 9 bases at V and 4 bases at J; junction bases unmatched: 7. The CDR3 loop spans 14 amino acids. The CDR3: CATAQGGRYNEQFF. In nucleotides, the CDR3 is TGTGCCACCGCACAGGGCGGGAGGTACAATGAGCAGTTCTTC.

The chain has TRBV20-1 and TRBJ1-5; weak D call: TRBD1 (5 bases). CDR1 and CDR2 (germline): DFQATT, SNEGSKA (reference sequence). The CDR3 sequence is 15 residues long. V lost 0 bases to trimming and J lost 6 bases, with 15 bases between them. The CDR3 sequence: CSAREGRGVSQPQHF. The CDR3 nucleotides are TGCAGTGCTAGAGAAGGACGGGGCGTAAGTCAGCCCCAGCATTTT.

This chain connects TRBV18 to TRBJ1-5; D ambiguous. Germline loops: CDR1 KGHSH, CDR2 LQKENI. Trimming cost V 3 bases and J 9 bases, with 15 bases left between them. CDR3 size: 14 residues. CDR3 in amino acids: CASSPDGSSGPQHF. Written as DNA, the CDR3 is TGTGCCAGCTCACCGGACGGGAGCTCGGGGCCCCAGCATTTT.

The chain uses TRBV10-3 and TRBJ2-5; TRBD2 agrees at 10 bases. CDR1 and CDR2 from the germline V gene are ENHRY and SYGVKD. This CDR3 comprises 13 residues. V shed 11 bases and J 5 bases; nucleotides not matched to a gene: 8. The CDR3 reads CAVQREGRETQYF. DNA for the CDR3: TGTGCCGTCCAGCGGGAGGGCCGGGAGACCCAGTACTTC.

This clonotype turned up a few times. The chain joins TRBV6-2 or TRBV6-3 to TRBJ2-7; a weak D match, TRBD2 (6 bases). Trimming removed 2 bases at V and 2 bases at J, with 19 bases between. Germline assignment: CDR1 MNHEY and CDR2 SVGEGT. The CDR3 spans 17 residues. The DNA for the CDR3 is TGTGCCAGCAGTTACAACCCAGTGGGTAGCGGAACCTACGAGCAGTACTTC. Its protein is CASSYNPVGSGTYEQYF.

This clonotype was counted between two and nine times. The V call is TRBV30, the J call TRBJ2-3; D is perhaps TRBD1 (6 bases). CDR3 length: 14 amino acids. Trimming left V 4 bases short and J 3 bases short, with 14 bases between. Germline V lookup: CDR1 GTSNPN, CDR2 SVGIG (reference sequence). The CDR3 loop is CAWNRDRGTDTQYF. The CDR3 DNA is TGTGCCTGGAACAGGGATAGGGGTACAGATACGCAGTATTTT.

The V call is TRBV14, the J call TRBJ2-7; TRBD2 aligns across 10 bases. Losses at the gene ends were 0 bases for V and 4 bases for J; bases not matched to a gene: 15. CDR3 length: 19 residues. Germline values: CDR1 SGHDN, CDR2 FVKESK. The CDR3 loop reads CASSQERYPWLAGAYEQYF. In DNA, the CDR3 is TGTGCCAGCAGCCAAGAACGGTATCCTTGGCTAGCGGGAGCTTACGAGCAGTACTTC.

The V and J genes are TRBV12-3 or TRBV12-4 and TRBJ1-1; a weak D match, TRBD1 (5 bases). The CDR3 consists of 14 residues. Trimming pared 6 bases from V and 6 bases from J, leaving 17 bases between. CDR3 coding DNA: TGTGCCAGCAGCGGGGGAGTCGTCGGGTCTGAAGCTTTCTTT. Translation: CASSGGVVGSEAFF.

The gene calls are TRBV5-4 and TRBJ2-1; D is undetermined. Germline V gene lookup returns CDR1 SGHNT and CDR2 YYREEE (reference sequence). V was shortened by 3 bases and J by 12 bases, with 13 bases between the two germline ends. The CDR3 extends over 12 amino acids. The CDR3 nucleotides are TGTGCCAGCAGCTCCTCGGGCATAGGGCAGTTCTTC. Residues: CASSSSGIGQFF.

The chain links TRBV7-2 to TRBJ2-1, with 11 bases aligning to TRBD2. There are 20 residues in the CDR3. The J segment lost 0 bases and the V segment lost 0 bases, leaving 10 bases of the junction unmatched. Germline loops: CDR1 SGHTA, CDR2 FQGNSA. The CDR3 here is CASSLAVGASGRSSYNEQFF. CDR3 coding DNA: TGTGCCAGCAGCTTAGCGGTCGGCGCTAGCGGGAGGAGCTCCTACAATGAGCAGTTCTTC.

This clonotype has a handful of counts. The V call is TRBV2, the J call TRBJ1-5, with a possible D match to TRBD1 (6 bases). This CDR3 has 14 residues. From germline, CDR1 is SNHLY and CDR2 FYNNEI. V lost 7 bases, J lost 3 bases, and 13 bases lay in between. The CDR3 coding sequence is TGTGCCAGCACAAACAGGGTGGACAATCAGCCCCAGCATTTT. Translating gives CASTNRVDNQPQHF. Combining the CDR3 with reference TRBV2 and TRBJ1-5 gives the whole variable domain EPEVTQTPSHQVTQMGQEVILRCVPISNHLYFYWYRQILGQKVEFLVSFYNNEISEKSEIFDDQFSVERPDGSNFTLKIRSTKLEDSAMYFCASTNRVDNQPQHFGDGTRLSIL.

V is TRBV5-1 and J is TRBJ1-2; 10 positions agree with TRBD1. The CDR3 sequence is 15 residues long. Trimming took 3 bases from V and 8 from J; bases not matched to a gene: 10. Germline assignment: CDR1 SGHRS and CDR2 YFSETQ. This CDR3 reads CASSSPGQGKPGYTF. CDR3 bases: TGCGCCAGCAGCTCACCGGGACAGGGGAAGCCCGGCTACACCTTC.

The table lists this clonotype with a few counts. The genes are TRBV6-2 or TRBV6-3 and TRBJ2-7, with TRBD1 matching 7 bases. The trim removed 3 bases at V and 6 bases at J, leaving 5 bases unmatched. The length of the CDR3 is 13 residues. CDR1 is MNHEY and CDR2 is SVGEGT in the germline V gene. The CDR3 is CASSYSTGSEQYF. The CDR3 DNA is TGTGCCAGCAGTTATTCGACAGGGTCCGAGCAGTACTTC.

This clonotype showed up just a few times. In DNA form, the CDR3 reads TGTGCCAGCAGCTTAATTCGTGATCCAAGGGACAGAAAAACTGAGGGCTACTATGGCTACACCTTC. Residues: CASSLIRDPRDRKTEGYYGYTF. The chain carries TRBV11-2 and TRBJ1-2; 7 nucleotides agree with TRBD1. The V segment lost 2 bases and the J segment 3 bases; nucleotides outside the gene matches: 27. The CDR3 has 22 amino acids. Germline V lookup: CDR1 SGHAT, CDR2 FQNNGV.

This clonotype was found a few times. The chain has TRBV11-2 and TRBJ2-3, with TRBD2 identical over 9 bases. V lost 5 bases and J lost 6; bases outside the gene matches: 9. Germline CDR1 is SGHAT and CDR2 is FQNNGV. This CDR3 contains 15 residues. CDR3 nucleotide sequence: TGTGCCAGCAGCGCGAGCGGGAGGCGGGTGGATACGCAGTATTTT. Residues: CASSASGRRVDTQYF. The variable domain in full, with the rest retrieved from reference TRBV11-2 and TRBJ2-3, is EAGVAQSPRYKIIEKRQSVAFWCNPISGHATLYWYQQILGQGPKLLIQFQNNGVVDDSQLPKDRFSAERLKGVDSTLKIQPAKLEDSAVYLCASSASGRRVDTQYFGPGTRLTVL.

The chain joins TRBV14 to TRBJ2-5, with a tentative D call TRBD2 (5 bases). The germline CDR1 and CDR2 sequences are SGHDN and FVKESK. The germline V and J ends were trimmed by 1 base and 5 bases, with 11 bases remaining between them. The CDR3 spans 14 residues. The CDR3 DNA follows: TGTGCCAGCAGCCAAGCGTCGAGGGTCGAGACCCAGTACTTC. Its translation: CASSQASRVETQYF. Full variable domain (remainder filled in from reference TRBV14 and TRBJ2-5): EAGVTQFPSHSVIEKGQTVTLRCDPISGHDNLYWYRRVMGKEIKFLLHFVKESKQDESGMPNNRFLAERTGGTYSTLKVQPAELEDSGVYFCASSQASRVETQYFGPGTRLLVL.

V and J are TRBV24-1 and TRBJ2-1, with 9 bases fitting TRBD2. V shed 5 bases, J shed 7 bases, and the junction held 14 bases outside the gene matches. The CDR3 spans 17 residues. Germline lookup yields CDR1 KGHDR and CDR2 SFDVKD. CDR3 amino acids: CATSAPVAGGPLNEQFF. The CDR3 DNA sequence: TGTGCCACCAGTGCCCCCGTGGCGGGAGGGCCTTTGAATGAGCAGTTCTTC.

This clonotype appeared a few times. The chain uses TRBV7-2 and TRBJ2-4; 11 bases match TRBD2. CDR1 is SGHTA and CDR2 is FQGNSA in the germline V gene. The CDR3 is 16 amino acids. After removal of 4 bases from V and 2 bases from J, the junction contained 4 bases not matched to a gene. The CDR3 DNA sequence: TGTGCCAGCAGCTACGCTAGCGGGAGGACCAAAAACATTCAGTACTTC. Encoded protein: CASSYASGRTKNIQYF.

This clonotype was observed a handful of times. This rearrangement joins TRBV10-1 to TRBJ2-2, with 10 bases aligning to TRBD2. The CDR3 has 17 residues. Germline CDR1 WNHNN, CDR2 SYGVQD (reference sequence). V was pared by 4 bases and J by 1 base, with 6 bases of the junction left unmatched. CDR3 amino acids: CASSVSGTSENTGELFF. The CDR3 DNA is TGCGCCAGCAGTGTCTCCGGGACTAGCGAGAACACCGGGGAGCTGTTTTTT.

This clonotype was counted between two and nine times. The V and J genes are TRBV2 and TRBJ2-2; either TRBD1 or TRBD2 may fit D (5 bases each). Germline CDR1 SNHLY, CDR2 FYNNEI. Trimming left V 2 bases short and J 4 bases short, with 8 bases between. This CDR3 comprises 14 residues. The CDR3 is CASSESGATGELFF. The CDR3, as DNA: TGTGCCAGCAGTGAATCCGGGGCCACCGGGGAGCTGTTTTTT.

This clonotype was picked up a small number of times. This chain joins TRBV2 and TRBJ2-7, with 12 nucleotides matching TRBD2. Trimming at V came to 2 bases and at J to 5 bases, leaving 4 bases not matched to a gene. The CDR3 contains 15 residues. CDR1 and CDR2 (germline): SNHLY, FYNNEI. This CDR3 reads CASSELAGGIDEQYF. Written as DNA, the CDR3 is TGTGCCAGCAGTGAACTAGCGGGAGGGATCGACGAGCAGTACTTC.